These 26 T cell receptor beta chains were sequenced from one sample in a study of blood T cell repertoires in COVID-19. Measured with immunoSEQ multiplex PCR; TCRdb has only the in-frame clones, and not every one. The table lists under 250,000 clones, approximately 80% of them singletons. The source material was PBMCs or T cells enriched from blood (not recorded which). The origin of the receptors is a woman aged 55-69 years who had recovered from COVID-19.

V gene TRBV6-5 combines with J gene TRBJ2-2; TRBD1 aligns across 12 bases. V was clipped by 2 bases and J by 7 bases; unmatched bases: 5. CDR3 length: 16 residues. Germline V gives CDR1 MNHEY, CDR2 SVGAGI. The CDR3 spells CASSYGTGGAGGELFF. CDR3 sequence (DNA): TGTGCCAGCAGTTACGGGACAGGGGGCGCTGGCGGGGAGCTGTTTTTT.

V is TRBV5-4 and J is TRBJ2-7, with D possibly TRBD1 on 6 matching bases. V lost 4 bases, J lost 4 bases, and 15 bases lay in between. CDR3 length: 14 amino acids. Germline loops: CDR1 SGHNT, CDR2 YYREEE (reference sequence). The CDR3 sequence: CASSPRGDEYEQYF. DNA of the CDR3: TGTGCCAGCAGCCCCAGGGGAGACGAGTACGAGCAGTACTTC.

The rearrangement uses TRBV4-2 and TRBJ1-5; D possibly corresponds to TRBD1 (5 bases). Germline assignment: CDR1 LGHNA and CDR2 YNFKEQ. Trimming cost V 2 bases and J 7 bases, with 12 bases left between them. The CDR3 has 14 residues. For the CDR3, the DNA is TGTGCCAGCAGCCAAAACCAGGGTAACCAGCCCCAGCATTTT. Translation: CASSQNQGNQPQHF.

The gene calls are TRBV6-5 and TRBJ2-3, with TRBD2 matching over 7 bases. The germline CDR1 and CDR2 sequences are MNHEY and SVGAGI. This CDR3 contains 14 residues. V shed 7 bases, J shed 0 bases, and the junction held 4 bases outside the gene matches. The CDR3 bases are TGTGCCAGCAAGACTAGCAGTAGCACAGATACGCAGTATTTT. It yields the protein CASKTSSSTDTQYF.

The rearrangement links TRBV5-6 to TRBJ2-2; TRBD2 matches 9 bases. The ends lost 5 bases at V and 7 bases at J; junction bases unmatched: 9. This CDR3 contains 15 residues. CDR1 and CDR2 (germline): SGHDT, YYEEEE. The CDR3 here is CASRRGGRAVGELFF. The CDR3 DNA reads TGTGCCAGCAGGCGGGGCGGGAGGGCCGTCGGGGAGCTGTTTTTT.

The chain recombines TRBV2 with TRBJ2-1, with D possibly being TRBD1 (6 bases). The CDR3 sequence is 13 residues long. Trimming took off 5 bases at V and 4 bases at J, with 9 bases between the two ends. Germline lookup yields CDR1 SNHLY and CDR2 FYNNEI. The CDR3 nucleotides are TGTGCCAGCAGTACCAGGGGTTACAATGAGCAGTTCTTC. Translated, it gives CASSTRGYNEQFF.

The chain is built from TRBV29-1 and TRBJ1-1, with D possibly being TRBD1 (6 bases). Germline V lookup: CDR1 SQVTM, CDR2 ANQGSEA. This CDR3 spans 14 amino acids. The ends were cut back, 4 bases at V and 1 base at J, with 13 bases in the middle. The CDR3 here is CSVVGGFGNTEAFF. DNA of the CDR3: TGCAGCGTTGTAGGGGGTTTTGGGAACACTGAAGCTTTCTTT. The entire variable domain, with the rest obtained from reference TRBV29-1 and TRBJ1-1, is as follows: SAVISQKPSRDICQRGTSLTIQCQVDSQVTMMFWYRQQPGQSLTLIATANQGSEATYESGFVIDKFPISRPNLTFSTLTVSNMSPEDSSIYLCSVVGGFGNTEAFFGQGTRLTVV.

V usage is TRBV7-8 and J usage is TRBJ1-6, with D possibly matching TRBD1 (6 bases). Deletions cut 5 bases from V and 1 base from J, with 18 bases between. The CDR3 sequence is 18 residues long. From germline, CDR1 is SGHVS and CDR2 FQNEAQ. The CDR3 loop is CASSPEGGMISYNSPLHF. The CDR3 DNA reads TGTGCCAGCAGCCCAGAGGGGGGGATGATTTCCTATAATTCACCCCTCCACTTT.

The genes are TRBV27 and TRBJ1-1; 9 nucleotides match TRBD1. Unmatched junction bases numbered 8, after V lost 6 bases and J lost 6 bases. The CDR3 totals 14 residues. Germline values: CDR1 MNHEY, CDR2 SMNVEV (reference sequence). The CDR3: CASRRDRAFAEAFF. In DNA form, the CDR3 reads TGTGCCAGCAGAAGGGACAGGGCTTTCGCTGAAGCTTTCTTT.

CDR3 residues: CASGLSRGDRGATEAFF. The CDR3 bases are TGTGCTAGTGGTTTATCGAGAGGGGACAGGGGAGCCACTGAAGCTTTCTTT. V and J are TRBV12-5 and TRBJ1-1, with TRBD1 matching over 10 bases. Germline V gives CDR1 LGHNT, CDR2 FRNRAP. The CDR3 is 17 residues long. With V trimmed by 3 bases and J by 4 bases, 11 bases remained unmatched.

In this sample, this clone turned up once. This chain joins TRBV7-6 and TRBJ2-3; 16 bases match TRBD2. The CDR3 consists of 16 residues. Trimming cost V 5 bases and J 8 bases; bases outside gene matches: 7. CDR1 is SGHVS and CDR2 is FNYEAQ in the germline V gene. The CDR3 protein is CASSGGTSGRGGTQYF. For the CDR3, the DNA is TGTGCCAGCAGCGGGGGGACTAGCGGGAGGGGAGGTACGCAGTATTTT.

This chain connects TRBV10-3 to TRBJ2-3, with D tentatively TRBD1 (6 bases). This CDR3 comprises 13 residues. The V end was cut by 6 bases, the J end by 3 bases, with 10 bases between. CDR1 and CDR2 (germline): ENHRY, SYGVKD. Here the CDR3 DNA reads TGTGCCATCAGCCTGGGACAAACAGATACGCAGTATTTT. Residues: CAISLGQTDTQYF.

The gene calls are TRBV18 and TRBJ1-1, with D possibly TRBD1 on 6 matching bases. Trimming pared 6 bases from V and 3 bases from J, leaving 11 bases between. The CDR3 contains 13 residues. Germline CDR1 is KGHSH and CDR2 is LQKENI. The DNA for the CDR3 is TGTGCCAGCTCGTATAACAGGGACACTGAAGCTTTCTTT. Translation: CASSYNRDTEAFF. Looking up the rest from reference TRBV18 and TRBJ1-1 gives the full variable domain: NAGVMQNPRHLVRRRGQEARLRCSPMKGHSHVYWYRQLPEEGLKFMVYLQKENIIDESGMPKERFSAEFPKEGPSILRIQQVVRGDSAAYFCASSYNRDTEAFFGQGTRLTVV.

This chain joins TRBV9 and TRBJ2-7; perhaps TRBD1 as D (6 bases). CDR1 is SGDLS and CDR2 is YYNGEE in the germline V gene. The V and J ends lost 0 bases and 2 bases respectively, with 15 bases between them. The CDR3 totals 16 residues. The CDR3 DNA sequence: TGTGCCAGCAGCGTAGGTTTGGGGGCAGGGACCTACGAGCAGTACTTC. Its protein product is CASSVGLGAGTYEQYF.

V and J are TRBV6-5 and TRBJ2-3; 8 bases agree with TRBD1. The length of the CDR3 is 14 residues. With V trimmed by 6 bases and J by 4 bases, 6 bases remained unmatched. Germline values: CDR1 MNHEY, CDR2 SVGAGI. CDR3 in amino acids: CASRGQGAADTQYF. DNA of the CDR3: TGTGCCAGCAGAGGGCAGGGGGCCGCAGATACGCAGTATTTT.

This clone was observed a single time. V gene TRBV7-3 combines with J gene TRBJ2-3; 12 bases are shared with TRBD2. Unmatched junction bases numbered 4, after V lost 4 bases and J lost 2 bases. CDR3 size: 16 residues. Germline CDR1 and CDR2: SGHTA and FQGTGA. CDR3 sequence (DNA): TGTGCCAGCAGCTCACGACTAGCGGGGGTCACAGATACGCAGTATTTT. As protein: CASSSRLAGVTDTQYF.

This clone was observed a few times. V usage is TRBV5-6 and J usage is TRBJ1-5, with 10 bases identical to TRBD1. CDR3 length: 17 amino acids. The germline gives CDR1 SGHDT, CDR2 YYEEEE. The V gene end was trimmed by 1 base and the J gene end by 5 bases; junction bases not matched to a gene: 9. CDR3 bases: TGTGCCAGCAGCTTGCTAGCCGGGACAGGGGTAGATCAGCCCCAGCATTTT. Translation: CASSLLAGTGVDQPQHF.

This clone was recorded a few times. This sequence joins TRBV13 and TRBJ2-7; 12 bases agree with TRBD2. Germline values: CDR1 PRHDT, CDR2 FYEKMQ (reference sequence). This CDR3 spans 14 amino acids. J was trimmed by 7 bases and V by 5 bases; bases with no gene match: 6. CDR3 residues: CASSDGLAGREQYF. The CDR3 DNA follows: TGTGCCAGCAGCGATGGACTAGCGGGAAGGGAGCAGTACTTC.

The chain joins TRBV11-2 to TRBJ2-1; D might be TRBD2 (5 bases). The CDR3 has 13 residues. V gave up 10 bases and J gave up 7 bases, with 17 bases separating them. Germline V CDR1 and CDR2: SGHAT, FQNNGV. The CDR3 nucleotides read TGTGCCACGACCACCACACGAGGGAATGAGCAGTTCTTC. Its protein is CATTTTRGNEQFF.

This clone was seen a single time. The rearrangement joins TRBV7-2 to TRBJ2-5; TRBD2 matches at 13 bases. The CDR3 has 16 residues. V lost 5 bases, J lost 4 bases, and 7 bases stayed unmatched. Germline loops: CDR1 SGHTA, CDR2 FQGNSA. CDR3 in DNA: TGTGCCAGCAGCGCCGGACTAGCGGGGGCCCTAGAGACCCAGTACTTC. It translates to CASSAGLAGALETQYF.

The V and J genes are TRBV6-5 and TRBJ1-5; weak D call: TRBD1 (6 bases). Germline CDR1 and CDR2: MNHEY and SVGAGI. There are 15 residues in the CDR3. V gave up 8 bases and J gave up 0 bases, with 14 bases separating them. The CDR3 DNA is TGTGCCAGCTCCCGAGGGGGGGTTAGCAATCAGCCCCAGCATTTT. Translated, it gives CASSRGGVSNQPQHF.

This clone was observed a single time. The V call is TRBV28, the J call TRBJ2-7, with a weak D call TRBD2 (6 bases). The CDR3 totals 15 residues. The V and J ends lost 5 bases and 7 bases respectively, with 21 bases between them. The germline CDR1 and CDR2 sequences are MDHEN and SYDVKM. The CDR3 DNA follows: TGTGCCAGCAGTCCAACCGGGACGGGGACTTTGGAGCAGTACTTC. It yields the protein CASSPTGTGTLEQYF.

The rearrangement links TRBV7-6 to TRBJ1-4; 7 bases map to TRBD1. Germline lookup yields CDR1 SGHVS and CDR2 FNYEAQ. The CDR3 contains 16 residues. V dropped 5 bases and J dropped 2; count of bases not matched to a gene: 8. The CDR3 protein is CASSPYRQGTNEKLFF. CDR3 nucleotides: TGTGCCAGCAGCCCCTACCGACAGGGTACTAATGAAAAACTGTTTTTT.

The CDR3 coding sequence is TGCGCCAGCAGCTTGGCCGGGATTTCACCCCTCCACTTT. Protein product: CASSLAGISPLHF. The chain recombines TRBV5-1 with TRBJ1-6; unclear D gene. CDR1 and CDR2 (germline): SGHRS, YFSETQ. The CDR3 has 13 residues. Trimming removed 0 bases at V and 9 bases at J, with 7 bases between.

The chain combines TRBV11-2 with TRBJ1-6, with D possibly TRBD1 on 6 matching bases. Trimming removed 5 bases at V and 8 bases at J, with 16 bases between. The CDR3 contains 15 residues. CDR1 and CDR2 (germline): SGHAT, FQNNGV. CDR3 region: CASSQGQKRHSPLHF. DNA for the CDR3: TGTGCCAGCAGCCAGGGACAAAAAAGGCATTCACCCCTCCACTTT. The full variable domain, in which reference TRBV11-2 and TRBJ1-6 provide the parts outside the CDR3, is EAGVAQSPRYKIIEKRQSVAFWCNPISGHATLYWYQQILGQGPKLLIQFQNNGVVDDSQLPKDRFSAERLKGVDSTLKIQPAKLEDSAVYLCASSQGQKRHSPLHFGNGTRLTVT.

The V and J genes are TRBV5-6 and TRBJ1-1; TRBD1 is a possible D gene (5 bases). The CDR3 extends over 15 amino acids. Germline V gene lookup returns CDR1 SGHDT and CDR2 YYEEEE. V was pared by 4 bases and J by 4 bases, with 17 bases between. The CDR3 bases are TGTGCCAGCAGCATATTAGAGGGGAGGAGCACTGAAGCTTTCTTT. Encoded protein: CASSILEGRSTEAFF.